This T cell receptor (beta chain) was identified in a study of blood T cell repertoires in COVID-19. Overall study: Acute and convalescent COVID-19 samples came from the United States, Italy and Spain.

From germline, CDR1 is SGDLS and CDR2 YYNGEE. V lost 0 bases to trimming and J lost 0 bases, with 10 bases between them. The CDR3 covers 16 residues. This clone showed up just a few times. The repertoire was sequenced with immunoSEQ multiplex PCR; TCRdb's copy has only in-frame clones and lacks some. The table records 65,000 to 70,000 clones, 60% to 85% of them present only once. The sequence was obtained from a human donor in a cohort sampled during active COVID-19. Sequencing input: peripheral blood. The chain recombines TRBV9 with TRBJ1-5; D is ambiguous. In DNA, the CDR3 is TGTGCCAGCAGCGTAGACCGAGAGGATAGCAATCAGCCCCAGCATTTT. It specifies CASSVDREDSNQPQHF.